A single sample is the source of the 15 T cell receptor beta chains below, sequenced in a study of OX40 agonist ivuxolimab in advanced cancers. TCRdb's table, derived via immunoSEQ multiplex PCR, lists solely in-frame clones and lacks some. Of 40,000 to 65,000 clones detected, approximately 88% appear once; the ten largest clones hold 4.6%. Sample: CD4+ or CD8+ T cells sorted from blood, taken in a trial of the OX40 agonist ivuxolimab. The receptors were sampled from an adult with an advanced solid tumor such as melanoma, head and neck, liver or kidney cancer.

The chain has TRBV6-5 and TRBJ2-3, with 14 bases that match TRBD2. Trimming at V came to 6 bases and at J to 5 bases, leaving 4 bases not matched to a gene. Germline V gene lookup returns CDR1 MNHEY and CDR2 SVGAGI. This CDR3 has 15 amino acids. This chain's CDR3 is CASRFGLAGGDTQYF. In nucleotides, the CDR3 is TGTGCCAGCAGATTTGGACTAGCGGGAGGAGATACGCAGTATTTT.

The V gene is TRBV7-5, the J gene TRBJ2-7; TRBD1 reflects the table's D call only, with no check against the DNA. TRBV7-5 is a pseudogene. This CDR3 is built from 15 residues. CDR3 in amino acids: CVRSERRTGGYEQYF. The CDR3 nucleotides are TGTGTCAGAAGCGAAAGAAGGACAGGGGGCTACGAGCAGTACTTC.

The chain employs TRBV5-1 and TRBJ2-7, with TRBD2 matching 7 bases. Per the germline V gene, CDR1 is SGHRS and CDR2 is YFSETQ. Trimming cost V 3 bases and J 0 bases; bases outside gene matches: 6. The CDR3 totals 15 residues. As DNA, the CDR3 is TGCGCCAGCAGCTGGGGAGGGGCTAGCTCCTACGAGCAGTACTTC. It translates to CASSWGGASSYEQYF. Full variable domain (outside the CDR3, taken from reference TRBV5-1 and TRBJ2-7): KAGVTQTPRYLIKTRGQQVTLSCSPISGHRSVSWYQQTPGQGLQFLFEYFSETQRNKGNFPGRFSGRQFSNSRSEMNVSTLELGDSALYLCASSWGGASSYEQYFGPGTRLTVT.

The chain carries TRBV19 and TRBJ1-3; D is perhaps TRBD1 (5 bases). V lost 2 bases, J lost 2 bases, and 13 bases lay in between. The CDR3 is 16 residues long. The germline CDR1 and CDR2 sequences are LNHDA and SQIVND (reference sequence). The CDR3 DNA follows: TGTGCCAGTAGTATACAGGGACCACCAACTGGAAACACCATATATTTT. It encodes CASSIQGPPTGNTIYF.

This clone was observed a single time. The chain uses TRBV4-1 and TRBJ2-7, with 13 bases identical to TRBD2. V shed 0 bases, J shed 2 bases, and the junction held 7 bases outside the gene matches. The CDR3 consists of 18 residues. Germline-derived CDR1 and CDR2 are MGHRA and YSYEKL. CDR3 DNA: TGCGCCAGCAGCCAAGAAAGGACTAGCGGGGGCCTCCCCTACGAGCAGTACTTC. This gives the protein CASSQERTSGGLPYEQYF.

The chain is built from TRBV11-1 and TRBJ2-1, with 8 bases aligning to TRBD2. This CDR3 region has 14 residues. V gave up 5 bases and J gave up 6 bases; unmatched junction bases: 6. Per germline, CDR1 SGHAT and CDR2 FQDESV (reference sequence). This chain's CDR3 is CASSGPGGGNEQFF. The CDR3 DNA reads as TGTGCCAGCAGCGGCCCGGGAGGGGGCAATGAGCAGTTCTTC.

This sequence joins TRBV29-1 and TRBJ1-1, with 9 bases fitting TRBD1. The CDR3 runs to 15 residues. J was trimmed by 6 bases and V by 4 bases; bases with no gene match: 12. Germline CDR1 and CDR2: SQVTM and ANQGSEA. The chain's CDR3 is CSVVFLSDRGAEAFF. The CDR3 coding sequence is TGCAGCGTTGTTTTCCTCTCGGACAGGGGAGCTGAAGCTTTCTTT.

This clone was recorded a few times. In DNA form, the CDR3 reads TGTGCCTGGAAAGGCGTGGGTGGGAACACTGAAGCTTTCTTT. This sequence encodes CAWKGVGGNTEAFF. The gene calls are TRBV30 and TRBJ1-1; D unclear. Trimming shortened V by 4 bases and J by 1 base, and 13 bases separated the two germline ends. Per the germline V gene, CDR1 is GTSNPN and CDR2 is SVGIG (reference sequence). This CDR3 has 14 residues.

The chain uses TRBV6-6 and TRBJ1-4, with TRBD1 identical over 9 bases. J was trimmed by 4 bases and V by 5 bases; bases with no gene match: 5. CDR3 length equals 15 residues. Germline assignment: CDR1 MNHNY and CDR2 SVGAGI (reference sequence). CDR3 DNA sequence: TGTGCCAGCAGTGCCCCGGGACAGGGTAATGAAAAACTGTTTTTT. Its protein is CASSAPGQGNEKLFF.

About this clone: Different DNA sequences within this sample yield the same CDR3. The rearrangement links TRBV6-5 to TRBJ2-7; 8 bases match TRBD1. The germline V gene encodes CDR1 MNHEY and CDR2 SVGAGI. The CDR3 has 14 residues. V was pared by 2 bases and J by 2 bases, with 2 bases of the junction left unmatched. The CDR3 nucleotides read TGTGCCAGCAGTTACGGGACAGGAGCCTACGAGCAGTACTTC. It specifies CASSYGTGAYEQYF.

In this sample, this clone turned up once. CDR3 sequence reads: CASWGRRYEQYF. In DNA form, the CDR3 reads TGTGCCAGCTGGGGGCGCCGATACGAGCAGTACTTC. This chain joins TRBV6-5 and TRBJ2-7, with D perhaps matching TRBD1 (6 bases). Germline V CDR1 and CDR2: MNHEY, SVGAGI. V lost 8 bases, J lost 4 bases, and 12 bases lay in between. The CDR3 sequence is 12 residues long.

This sequence joins TRBV5-5 and TRBJ2-2; D is unclear. This CDR3 spans 14 amino acids. V was clipped by 1 base and J by 0 bases, with 4 bases between them. Germline V gives CDR1 SGHKS, CDR2 YYEKEE (reference sequence). The CDR3 here is CASSLLANTGELFF. For the CDR3, the DNA is TGTGCCAGCAGCTTGCTTGCGAACACCGGGGAGCTGTTTTTT.

The gene calls are TRBV6-5 and TRBJ2-7; D gene unclear. The CDR3 has 13 amino acids. Germline V CDR1 and CDR2: MNHEY, SVGAGI. V lost 5 bases, J lost 0 bases, and 8 bases lay in between. As DNA, the CDR3 is TGTGCCAGCAGTAAGGGTCTCTCCTACGAGCAGTACTTC. The encoded protein is CASSKGLSYEQYF.

J is TRBJ2-5 and V is TRBV9, with 7 bases identical to TRBD2. The germline gives CDR1 SGDLS, CDR2 YYNGEE. The V gene end was trimmed by 4 bases and the J gene end by 1 base; junction bases not matched to a gene: 7. The CDR3 has 15 amino acids. CDR3 nucleotide sequence: TGTGCCAGCAGCCCCCGGGACTACCGCCAAGAGACCCAGTACTTC. Protein product: CASSPRDYRQETQYF.

This clone was recorded a few times. The genes are TRBV4-3 and TRBJ2-7; 8 nucleotides line up with TRBD2. The CDR3 covers 14 residues. With 4 bases clipped from V and 3 bases from J, the junction kept 5 bases outside the gene matches. CDR1 and CDR2 (germline): LGHNA, YSLEER. CDR3 loop: CASSLRAGGYEQYF. CDR3 DNA sequence: TGCGCCAGCAGCCTACGGGCGGGGGGCTACGAGCAGTACTTC.